This TCR beta chain was documented in a study of shared clonotypes between healthy human individuals. V dropped 5 bases and J dropped 6; count of bases not matched to a gene: 4. The CDR3 loop spans 13 amino acids. The germline CDR1 and CDR2 sequences are MNHEY and SVGAGI. Profiling relied on immunoSEQ multiplex PCR, and the TCRdb table lists in-frame clones only, not all of them. Here the sample spans fewer than 2.5 million clones, approximately 93% being singletons. A few counts support this clone. V usage is TRBV6-5 and J usage is TRBJ1-2; TRBD1 matches at 9 bases. This TCR was sampled from a young man in good health. Some clones in this sample may be carry-over from other donors' samples. Sequencing was carried out using naive CD4+ T cells from PBMCs. Subset in this sample: CD45RA+ positively selected. CDR3 region: CASSKRQGDGYTF. The CDR3 nucleotides read TGTGCCAGCAGTAAGAGACAGGGGGATGGCTACACCTTC.